One and the same sample provided the 25 T cell receptor beta chains below, sequenced in a study of T cells after yellow fever vaccination (dated by TCRdb to between 2018 and 2021). Sample treatment or condition, as interpreted from the label and publication: live attenuated yellow fever vaccine strain. Library generation was performed with 5' RACE. Sequencing took place on an Illumina HiSeq 2500. TCRdb reworked the public reads: Q25 trimming with fastp, MiXCR clone assembly, productive beta chains retained. Rows with a matching CDR3 protein are joined into one entry that keeps the most common DNA and genes. The sample includes 50,000 or so distinct CDR3 sequences, with 6.6% observed a single time. The ten largest clones represent 20% to 25% of the sample. The sequencing used CD8+ T cells not binding an NS4B(214-222) dextramer, sorted from PBMCs, collected roughly 45 days after the first yellow fever vaccination. This specimen's cell subset or site label, interpreted: NS4B epitope dextramer-negative CD8 T cells. The source is a man aged 18 to 30 who received the YFV17D yellow fever vaccine.

There are a few counts of this clonotype. The rearrangement uses TRBV12-3 or TRBV12-4 and TRBJ1-4; unclear D gene. CDR3 length: 14 residues. Deletions cut 3 bases from V and 3 bases from J, with 8 bases between. CDR3 DNA: TGTGCCAGCAGTTTCGGGATACCTAATGAAAAACTGTTTTTT. This encodes CASSFGIPNEKLFF.

This clonotype occurred many times. The V gene is TRBV10-3, the J gene TRBJ2-6; the D gene is possibly TRBD1 (6 bases). Per germline, CDR1 ENHRY and CDR2 SYGVKD. The V end lost 4 bases, the J end lost 0 bases, and 10 bases lay between the germline ends. This CDR3 has 16 residues. CDR3 loop: CAISGTASSGANVLTF. The CDR3 region has the DNA TGTGCCATCAGTGGGACAGCCAGCTCTGGGGCCAACGTCCTGACTTTC.

This clonotype appeared many times. V and J are TRBV6-5 and TRBJ2-2; 8 nucleotides match TRBD1. The length of the CDR3 is 13 residues. Germline values: CDR1 MNHEY, CDR2 SVGAGI. V was pared by 2 bases and J by 7 bases, with 0 bases of the junction left unmatched. This CDR3 reads CASSYGQGGELFF. In nucleotides, the CDR3 is TGTGCCAGCAGTTACGGACAGGGCGGGGAGCTGTTTTTT.

J is TRBJ2-1 and V is TRBV2; 9 nucleotides match TRBD2. CDR1 is SNHLY and CDR2 is FYNNEI in the germline V gene. Trimming removed 10 bases from V and 8 bases from J; junction bases left unmatched: 9. The CDR3 spans 13 residues. CDR3 DNA sequence: TGTGCCACCGCGGGGGGGCCGTCCGATGAGCAGTTCTTC. Translating gives CATAGGPSDEQFF.

This clonotype was counted between two and nine times. CDR3 residues: CATSRDLLRGHEQYV. As DNA, the CDR3 is TGTGCCACCAGCAGAGATCTTCTTCGGGGTCACGAGCAGTACGTC. The rearrangement links TRBV15 to TRBJ2-7; D perhaps matches TRBD2 (5 bases). Trimming removed 0 bases at V and 5 bases at J, with 14 bases between. CDR3 length: 15 residues. The V gene's germline CDR1 is LNHNV and CDR2 YYDKDF (reference sequence).

This chain uses TRBV12-3 or TRBV12-4 with TRBJ1-1; 7 bases match TRBD1. The CDR3 extends over 15 amino acids. V lost 7 bases and J lost 1; bases outside the gene matches: 9. The CDR3 DNA reads TGTGCCAGCAAAGGACAGGCCCGCACGAACACTGAAGCTTTCTTT. This encodes CASKGQARTNTEAFF.

Concerning this clonotype itself: Possible read error: a much larger clone is one base away. The rearrangement uses TRBV7-6 and TRBJ1-1, with D unresolved. Germline CDR1 SGHVS, CDR2 FNYEAQ. V was clipped by 5 bases and J by 11 bases, with 18 bases between them. The CDR3 sequence is 13 residues long. The CDR3 DNA follows: TGTGCCAGCAGCACCCGGCCCGAGGAAGACGCTTTCTTT. It encodes CASSTRPEEDAFF.

By sample fraction, this clonotype is medium-sized. This sequence joins TRBV20-1 and TRBJ1-1; 9 bases fit TRBD1. This CDR3 contains 15 residues. V was pared by 2 bases and J by 4 bases, with 8 bases of the junction left unmatched. Germline values: CDR1 DFQATT, CDR2 SNEGSKA (reference sequence). The CDR3 nucleotides read TGCAGTGCTAGAAATGGGGACAGGGAGGTCACTGAAGCTTTCTTT. Translating gives CSARNGDREVTEAFF.

V gene TRBV5-1 combines with J gene TRBJ2-3, with TRBD2 matching over 7 bases. The CDR3 runs 15 residues. The germline gives CDR1 SGHRS, CDR2 YFSETQ. Losses at the gene ends were 4 bases for V and 4 bases for J; bases not matched to a gene: 9. This CDR3 is CASSLTGGIADTQYF. The CDR3 DNA sequence: TGCGCCAGCAGCCTAACCGGGGGGATCGCAGATACGCAGTATTTT.

This clonotype has a count of ten or more. The chain links TRBV7-9 to TRBJ1-1; possible D gene TRBD1, 6 bases. CDR1 is SEHNR and CDR2 is FQNEAQ in the germline V gene (reference sequence). There are 16 residues in the CDR3. Trimming took 4 bases from V and 1 from J, leaving 16 bases between them. The CDR3 spells CASSSFPGQSNTEAFF. As DNA, the CDR3 is TGTGCCAGCAGCTCCTTCCCGGGACAATCGAACACTGAAGCTTTCTTT.

The rearrangement links TRBV12-5 to TRBJ1-4; 11 bases are a match to TRBD1. This CDR3 contains 19 residues. V was pared by 3 bases and J by 7 bases, with 16 bases of the junction left unmatched. CDR1 is LGHNT and CDR2 is FRNRAP in the germline V gene. CDR3 region: CASGFIIRGQGEKREKLFF. The CDR3, as DNA: TGTGCTAGTGGTTTTATAATTCGGGGACAGGGGGAGAAGCGTGAAAAACTGTTTTTT.

This clonotype was counted ten times or more. The chain combines TRBV5-4 with TRBJ1-1; D gene uncertain. CDR1 SGHNT and CDR2 YYREEE come from the germline V gene (reference sequence). The V end was cut by 5 bases, the J end by 6 bases, with 11 bases between. This CDR3 spans 12 amino acids. CDR3 bases: TGTGCCAGCAGGGCTGAGACCTCTGAAGCTTTCTTT. Translation gives CASRAETSEAFF. The whole variable domain, remainder taken from reference TRBV5-4 and TRBJ1-1, is ETGVTQSPTHLIKTRGQQVTLRCSSQSGHNTVSWYQQALGQGPQFIFQYYREEENGRGNFPPRFSGLQFPNYSSELNVNALELDDSALYLCASRAETSEAFFGQGTRLTVV.

This clonotype was seen a few times. J is TRBJ1-5 and V is TRBV6-1; D is unresolved. This CDR3 is built from 17 residues. Trimming removed 6 bases at V and 0 bases at J, with 18 bases between. Germline CDR1 and CDR2: MNHNS and SASEGT. For the CDR3, the DNA is TGTGCCAGCAGACCCACGGTGGCGGCAGATAGCAATCAGCCCCAGCATTTT. Translated, it gives CASRPTVAADSNQPQHF.

This clonotype was seen more than once but under ten times. The rearrangement uses TRBV20-1 and TRBJ1-1; D might be TRBD1 (5 bases). Looked up from germline, CDR1 is DFQATT and CDR2 is SNEGSKA (reference sequence). The ends were cut back, 3 bases at V and 1 base at J, with 18 bases in the middle. There are 16 residues in the CDR3. The CDR3 sequence is CSARGTGGRANTEAFF. The CDR3 DNA sequence: TGCAGTGCTAGGGGGACGGGTGGGCGGGCGAACACTGAAGCTTTCTTT.

This clonotype was detected ten times or more. J is TRBJ2-2 and V is TRBV4-3; 7 nucleotides match TRBD2. CDR1 and CDR2 (germline): LGHNA, YSLEER. Trimming at V came to 0 bases and at J to 3 bases, leaving 10 bases not matched to a gene. The CDR3 totals 18 residues. CDR3 protein: CASSQDFLGGGDTGELFF. The DNA of the CDR3 is TGCGCCAGCAGCCAAGATTTTTTGGGGGGGGGTGACACCGGGGAGCTGTTTTTT.

This clonotype was picked up a small number of times. The chain is built from TRBV6-5 and TRBJ1-1; D remains ambiguous. The CDR3 is 13 amino acids. Trimming left V 6 bases short and J 3 bases short, with 11 bases between. CDR1 and CDR2 (germline): MNHEY, SVGAGI. CDR3: CASSPRPDTEAFF. CDR3 nucleotides: TGTGCCAGCAGCCCGCGCCCGGACACTGAAGCTTTCTTT.

This clonotype came up many times. The chain carries TRBV6-5 and TRBJ1-1, with a tentative D call TRBD1 (5 bases). V was trimmed by 2 bases and J by 0 bases, leaving 10 bases between them. The length of the CDR3 is 15 residues. The germline CDR1 and CDR2 sequences are MNHEY and SVGAGI. CDR3 nucleotide sequence: TGTGCCAGCAGTTACGGGGGATCCCTGAACACTGAAGCTTTCTTT. Translation gives CASSYGGSLNTEAFF.

There are many counts of this clonotype. The V and J genes are TRBV5-1 and TRBJ2-2, with a possible D match to TRBD2 (6 bases). The V and J ends lost 4 bases and 4 bases respectively, with 11 bases between them. CDR1 and CDR2 from the germline V gene are SGHRS and YFSETQ. The CDR3 spans 14 residues. The CDR3 spells CASSITSITGELFF. For the CDR3, the DNA is TGCGCCAGCAGCATTACTAGCATCACCGGGGAGCTGTTTTTT. The full variable domain, its missing parts supplied by reference TRBV5-1 and TRBJ2-2, is KAGVTQTPRYLIKTRGQQVTLSCSPISGHRSVSWYQQTPGQGLQFLFEYFSETQRNKGNFPGRFSGRQFSNSRSEMNVSTLELGDSALYLCASSITSITGELFFGEGSRLTVL.

This clonotype showed up many times. The chain uses TRBV20-1 and TRBJ2-7, with D possibly TRBD1 on 5 matching bases. Germline CDR1 and CDR2: DFQATT and SNEGSKA (reference sequence). V was trimmed by 4 bases and J by 3 bases, leaving 19 bases between them. This CDR3 has 15 amino acids. CDR3: CSAKTDSQIFYEQYV. Here the CDR3 DNA reads TGCAGTGCTAAGACAGACAGCCAGATATTCTACGAGCAGTACGTC.

This clonotype was observed many times. The chain recombines TRBV29-1 with TRBJ2-2; a possible D gene is TRBD2 (6 bases). Trimming shortened V by 6 bases and J by 1 base, and 15 bases separated the two germline ends. The CDR3 extends over 15 amino acids. CDR1 and CDR2 (germline): SQVTM, ANQGSEA. CDR3 sequence: CSVDGSGLNTGELFF. The CDR3 bases are TGCAGCGTGGATGGCAGCGGGCTGAACACCGGGGAGCTGTTTTTT.

This clonotype was seen a handful of times. The J gene is TRBJ2-5, the V gene TRBV20-1, with D perhaps matching TRBD2 (6 bases). Trimming pared 0 bases from V and 3 bases from J, leaving 17 bases between. Germline CDR1 DFQATT, CDR2 SNEGSKA (reference sequence). CDR3 size: 16 residues. The CDR3 loop reads CSARDAILASKETQYF. DNA of the CDR3: TGCAGTGCTAGAGATGCTATCCTAGCGAGTAAAGAGACCCAGTACTTC.

There are many counts of this clonotype. The chain has TRBV4-3 and TRBJ1-2; D call uncertain. V lost 5 bases to trimming and J lost 1 base, with 8 bases between them. This CDR3 region has 13 residues. Per germline, CDR1 LGHNA and CDR2 YSLEER. CDR3 sequence: CASSRTHNYGYTF. DNA of the CDR3: TGCGCCAGCAGCAGAACCCATAACTATGGCTACACCTTC.

This chain connects TRBV7-6 to TRBJ2-3, with 7 nucleotides matching TRBD2. V trimming: 2 bases; J trimming: 5 bases; junction bases outside the gene matches: 4. The CDR3 loop spans 14 amino acids. Looked up from germline, CDR1 is SGHVS and CDR2 is FNYEAQ. CDR3 sequence reads: CASSLSGGIDTQYF. CDR3 DNA sequence: TGTGCCAGCAGCTTATCGGGGGGAATAGATACGCAGTATTTT.

This clonotype has just a few counts. V gene TRBV4-1 combines with J gene TRBJ1-6; 8 bases map to TRBD1. Germline lookup yields CDR1 MGHRA and CDR2 YSYEKL. The ends lost 0 bases at V and 10 bases at J; junction bases unmatched: 8. This CDR3 comprises 16 residues. The CDR3 here is CASSQDKGQALSPLHF. CDR3 bases: TGCGCCAGCAGCCAAGATAAGGGACAGGCTCTGTCACCCCTCCACTTT.

A few counts support this clonotype. The chain employs TRBV12-3 or TRBV12-4 and TRBJ2-7; D possibly corresponds to TRBD2 (5 bases). This CDR3 has 16 amino acids. Trimming cost V 6 bases and J 2 bases, with 20 bases left between them. Here the CDR3 DNA reads TGTGCCAGCAGCCCTGAAGTTACGGGGTCCCCCTACGAGCAGTACTTC. Translated, it gives CASSPEVTGSPYEQYF.